One sample yielded the 17 T cell receptor beta chains listed below, sequenced in a study of blood T cells in healthy people across ages. A second PCR of about 7 to 12 cycles used a sample-barcoded 5' primer and a J-beta primer mix. Each CDR3 protein is one row after TCRdb ran MiXCR on the 5' RACE reads. The table includes 1.5 million to 2 million distinct CDR3 sequences, 30% to 40% detected once. The sample comprised blood. The receptors come from a woman aged 30 to 39 in good health.

The table lists this clonotype with many counts. The gene calls are TRBV29-1 and TRBJ2-5; 13 bases map to TRBD2. The germline gives CDR1 SQVTM, CDR2 ANQGSEA. V lost 6 bases and J lost 4; bases outside the gene matches: 8. CDR3 length: 15 residues. CDR3 loop: CSVALAGGRRETQYF. The CDR3 DNA follows: TGCAGCGTCGCACTAGCGGGGGGGCGACGAGAGACCCAGTACTTC.

The chain uses TRBV20-1 and TRBJ2-7, with D perhaps TRBD1 (6 bases). Trimming cost V 3 bases and J 6 bases, with 15 bases left between them. Germline V lookup: CDR1 DFQATT, CDR2 SNEGSKA (reference sequence). The CDR3 has 13 residues. The CDR3 DNA follows: TGCAGTGCTAGGGGGGCCTTTTCAGGCGAGCAGTACTTC. It specifies CSARGAFSGEQYF.

This chain joins TRBV7-2 and TRBJ2-2; 11 bases are a match to TRBD2. The junction had 9 bases not matched to a gene; V was cut back by 5 bases and J by 7 bases. The CDR3 sequence is 16 residues long. CDR1 SGHTA and CDR2 FQGNSA come from the germline V gene. CDR3 sequence (DNA): TGTGCCAGCAGCGCAACTAGCGGGAGTATAGGCGGGGAGCTGTTTTTT. It translates to CASSATSGSIGGELFF. The full variable domain, in which reference TRBV7-2 and TRBJ2-2 provide the parts outside the CDR3, is GAGVSQSPSNKVTEKGKDVELRCDPISGHTALYWYRQSLGQGLEFLIYFQGNSAPDKSGLPSDRFSAERTGGSVSTLTIQRTQQEDSAVYLCASSATSGSIGGELFFGEGSRLTVL.

This clonotype came up many times. V usage is TRBV20-1 and J usage is TRBJ2-1, with D unresolved. There are 11 residues in the CDR3. Germline CDR1 reads DFQATT; CDR2 reads SNEGSKA (reference sequence). CDR3 DNA sequence: TGCAGCGCATCCTTGTACAATGAGCAGTTCTTC. Translation: CSASLYNEQFF.

The rearrangement links TRBV5-1 to TRBJ2-1; D is ambiguous. Trimming cost V 0 bases and J 7 bases, with 14 bases left between them. This CDR3 contains 15 residues. Per the germline V gene, CDR1 is SGHRS and CDR2 is YFSETQ. The CDR3 here is CASSLEARWKNEQFF. The CDR3 nucleotides read TGCGCCAGCAGCTTGGAGGCTAGATGGAAGAATGAGCAGTTCTTC.

V usage is TRBV12-3 or TRBV12-4 and J usage is TRBJ2-3; TRBD1 is a possible D gene (5 bases). Deletions cut 5 bases from V and 7 bases from J, with 13 bases between. The CDR3 totals 13 residues. The CDR3 region is CASSPNNRNTQYF. CDR3 DNA: TGTGCCAGCAGTCCCAACAACAGGAATACGCAGTATTTT.

The rearrangement joins TRBV20-1 to TRBJ2-7; D possibly corresponds to TRBD2 (5 bases). V lost 0 bases to trimming and J lost 1 base, with 16 bases between them. Germline CDR1 and CDR2: DFQATT and SNEGSKA (reference sequence). The CDR3 length is 16 residues. CDR3 loop: CSARDRLSVASYEQYF. The CDR3 bases are TGCAGTGCTAGAGATCGGCTTAGCGTAGCTTCCTACGAGCAGTACTTC.

The J gene is TRBJ2-7, the V gene TRBV20-1, with a possible D match to TRBD1 (7 bases). This CDR3 spans 15 amino acids. V was shortened by 3 bases and J by 0 bases, with 15 bases between the two germline ends. The germline CDR1 and CDR2 sequences are DFQATT and SNEGSKA (reference sequence). CDR3 DNA: TGCAGTGCTAGGGGGGGACAGTGGACCTCCTACGAGCAGTACTTC. Protein product: CSARGGQWTSYEQYF.

This clonotype was seen repeatedly, ten times or more. The chain joins TRBV28 to TRBJ2-7; possible D gene TRBD1, 5 bases. This CDR3 contains 12 residues. The germline gives CDR1 MDHEN, CDR2 SYDVKM. Trimming cost V 3 bases and J 12 bases, with 15 bases left between them. The CDR3 spells CASSLGTGLLYF. CDR3 DNA sequence: TGTGCCAGCAGTTTGGGCACAGGTTTATTGTACTTC. The variable domain in full, with the rest retrieved from reference TRBV28 and TRBJ2-7, is DVKVTQSSRYLVKRTGEKVFLECVQDMDHENMFWYRQDPGLGLRLIYFSYDVKMKEKGDIPEGYSVSREKKERFSLILESASTNQTSMYLCASSLGTGLLYFGPGTRLTVT.

This clonotype was detected only a few times. The chain recombines TRBV20-1 with TRBJ2-3, with 8 bases that match TRBD2. Losses at the gene ends were 5 bases for V and 2 bases for J; bases not matched to a gene: 9. The CDR3 runs to 15 residues. CDR1 is DFQATT and CDR2 is SNEGSKA in the germline V gene (reference sequence). CDR3 region: CSAYTPGGTTDTQYF. Written as DNA, the CDR3 is TGCAGTGCTTACACGCCGGGGGGGACCACAGATACGCAGTATTTT.

This chain connects TRBV5-6 to TRBJ2-1; D perhaps matches TRBD2 (6 bases). This CDR3 has 14 amino acids. CDR1 SGHDT and CDR2 YYEEEE come from the germline V gene. With 3 bases removed from V and 7 bases from J, the gap between germline ends came to 14 bases. CDR3 sequence (DNA): TGTGCCAGCAGCTCACCGGGACTTTGTAATGAGCAGTTCTTC. Encoded protein: CASSSPGLCNEQFF.

V and J are TRBV4-1 and TRBJ2-4; D unclear. The DNA end lines up better with TRBJ2-7; the J call may be wrong. This CDR3 has 13 amino acids. Germline V gives CDR1 MGHRA, CDR2 YSYEKL. The CDR3 here is CASSQTLRLEQYF. The CDR3 bases are TGCGCCAGCAGCCAGACTTTAAGGCTCGAGCAGTACTTC.

The rearrangement joins TRBV4-1 to TRBJ1-1; no firm D call. CDR1 and CDR2 (germline): MGHRA, YSYEKL. The CDR3 is made up of 14 amino acids. V was clipped by 4 bases and J by 0 bases, with 9 bases between them. CDR3: CASSPSELNTEAFF. CDR3 coding DNA: TGCGCCAGCAGCCCGTCAGAACTGAACACTGAAGCTTTCTTT.

The chain is built from TRBV18 and TRBJ2-7; 10 nucleotides match TRBD1. This CDR3 region has 17 residues. Germline V lookup: CDR1 KGHSH, CDR2 LQKENI. V lost 0 bases to trimming and J lost 1 base; unmatched junction nucleotides: 6. The CDR3 nucleotides read TGTGCCAGCTCACCACCGTACGGACAGGGGGAGTCCTACGAGCAGTACTTC. It encodes CASSPPYGQGESYEQYF. Full variable domain (outside the CDR3, taken from reference TRBV18 and TRBJ2-7): NAGVMQNPRHLVRRRGQEARLRCSPMKGHSHVYWYRQLPEEGLKFMVYLQKENIIDESGMPKERFSAEFPKEGPSILRIQQVVRGDSAAYFCASSPPYGQGESYEQYFGPGTRLTVT.

The chain carries TRBV11-3 and TRBJ2-1, with 7 bases lining up with TRBD2. The CDR3 is 13 residues long. Germline CDR1 reads SGHNT; CDR2 reads YENEEA. V lost 5 bases, J lost 10 bases, and 8 bases stayed unmatched. In DNA, the CDR3 is TGTGCCAGCAGCCTACAATTGGGGGGGGAGCAGTTCTTC. Its translation is CASSLQLGGEQFF.

The V and J genes are TRBV9 and TRBJ2-7; 9 bases align to TRBD1. CDR3 size: 15 residues. From germline, CDR1 is SGDLS and CDR2 YYNGEE. The V gene end was trimmed by 0 bases and the J gene end by 3 bases; junction bases not matched to a gene: 4. The CDR3 coding sequence is TGTGCCAGCAGCGTAGAAGGGACAGGGCACTACGAGCAGTACTTC. Amino acid sequence: CASSVEGTGHYEQYF.

The rearrangement uses TRBV7-9 and TRBJ2-5; TRBD2 matches at 7 bases. CDR3 length: 15 residues. Per the germline V gene, CDR1 is SEHNR and CDR2 is FQNEAQ (reference sequence). V was pared by 4 bases and J by 4 bases, with 9 bases of the junction left unmatched. DNA of the CDR3: TGTGCCAGCAGCTCCCCCAGTGGGGGGGGAGAGACCCAGTACTTC. Translating gives CASSSPSGGGETQYF.